This T cell receptor (beta chain) emerged from a study of Graves' ophthalmopathy and Graves' hyperthyroidism listed by TCRdb under 2018. With regard to the full study: Peripheral blood was collected at initial diagnosis, prior to any treatment. Following sampling, methimazole starting at 30 mg daily was administered to hyperthyroidism patients, and high-dose intravenous methylprednisolone was administered to ophthalmopathy patients. In total, over 130 blood samples were TCR-sequenced: around 42 ophthalmopathy, some 72 hyperthyroidism and about 17 hyperthyroidism-to-ophthalmopathy patients. An independent validation cohort comprised 18 hyperthyroidism patients and over 15 patients who later progressed from hyperthyroidism to ophthalmopathy. TCR beta repertoire signatures were used to distinguish Graves' ophthalmopathy from Graves' hyperthyroidism and to predict progression to ophthalmopathy. The 75 to 100 discovery patients were randomly split 7:3 into training and test sets. To explore V-J signatures distinguishing ophthalmopathy from hyperthyroidism, a discovery set of about 99 patients (roughly 45 ophthalmopathy, over 55 stable hyperthyroidism) was enrolled. In about 6 hyperthyroidism patients, the T-cell repertoire of thyroid tissue was compared with the T-cell repertoire of blood.

Regarding this clonotype: It lacks a known antigen. Base qualities are not recorded, but no much larger clone differs from it by a single base.

Measured from the cysteine to the phenylalanine, the CDR3 is 14 residues long. The kept DNA is CDR3 alone, 42 bases in frame from the first base. V lost 8 bases and J lost 3 bases; the stretch between them is 16 bases long. The germline V gene provides CDR1 SGHTA and CDR2 FQGNSA. TCR beta CDR3 regions were amplified from RNA transcripts for repertoire sequencing. HTBI primers and the Qiagen OneStep RT-PCR kit were used in a first-round RT-PCR, which was followed by a second-round multiplex PCR, size selection and purification. The libraries underwent paired-end sequencing with 100 bp reads on an Illumina HiSeq2000. The study's processing was this. SOAPnuke was used to process the reads, removing any read that contained adapters or uncalled bases, had a mean Phred below 15, or lacked an exact match to the constant primer or identifier. COPE v1.2.5 was used to merge the high-quality paired reads. Unique nucleotide sequences were defined as clonotypes and aligned to IMGT TRB V, D and J references using MiTCR v1.1. Analysis was restricted to V-J combinations with a frequency above 0.0001, which covered roughly 99% of repertoires. A TCR clonal expansion and chaos score per V-J combination was defined as the ratio of F50 clonal expansion to chaos observed in the TCRdist matrix. Welch's t-statistics and random forest were used to reduce the features to approximately 13 V-J combinations, which were then used as input to a naive Bayes classifier. The similarity between thyroid and blood repertoires was quantified using the Morisita-Horn index. The raw public data were reprocessed by TCRdb itself: fastp quality trimming at Q25, MiXCR clonotype calling, in-frame beta chains only. Identical CDR3 proteins give one entry, which carries the most common genes and DNA. The V and J calls here are based on TCRdb, not the publication. For this sample the table gives some 390,000 distinct CDR3 sequences, of which about 17% were detected only once. Roughly 1.5% of the sample belongs to the ten largest clones.

Ophthalmopathy patients were characterized by moderately to severely active disease, a Clinical Activity Score of at least 3, a NOSPECS grade of at least 4, and a disease duration under 3 months. Patients with other autoimmune diseases, uncontrolled infections, pregnancy or lactation were excluded. Diagnosis relied on clinical symptoms, serum thyroxine, TRAb, thyroid ultrasound and orbital computed tomography. Ficoll-Paque density gradient centrifugation was used to isolate PBMCs from 10 ml of fresh peripheral blood. Total RNA was extracted using Trizol reagent, and RNA quality was checked on an Agilent 2100 Bioanalyzer. Study-level results and caveats: Sample size was not predetermined statistically, and investigators were not blinded to group allocation. In validation, the model predicted ophthalmopathy progression with about 70% sensitivity and 72.22% specificity; some twelve predicted patients were CT-confirmed with GO in a median of approximately 6.2 months. In cross-validation, the 13-signature model distinguished ophthalmopathy from stable hyperthyroidism with around 90% sensitivity and roughly 84% specificity, while in the test set the corresponding values were approximately 80% and 75%. Among expanded thyroid clonotypes with frequency above 0.001, most also showed up in blood, which suggests that blood repertoires may reflect the thyroid immune response.

The clonotype originates from a woman aged 18-29 years with Graves' ophthalmopathy. Donor details come from another sample of the same person, matched by shared clones. This chain is built from TRBV7-2 and TRBJ1-2; tentative D gene TRBD1, with 5 bases matching. The sequenced sample was peripheral blood. In nucleotide form, the sequence is TGTGCCAGCCGAAAAAAGGAGGGGCACTATGGCTACACCTTC. It specifies CASRKKEGHYGYTF.